The present T cell receptor beta chain was sequenced within a study of OX40 agonist ivuxolimab in advanced cancers. Turning to the study itself: A diagnosis of hepatocellular carcinoma, melanoma, renal cell or head and neck cancer was present in dose-escalation patients. Subjects had a mean age of about 60 years, with a range of 23 to 79; approximately 83% were male. Findings of the study overall: In CD8+ T cells, expanded clones were on average more numerous than in CD4+. Clonal expansion was among the lowest in partial responders at 0.1-3.0 mg/kg, especially CD8+.

In regard to this clone: Antigen: not known.

Sequenced by immunoSEQ multiplex PCR; TCRdb stores in-frame clones only, minus some. Here the sample spans 70,000 to 95,000 clones, approximately 90% being singletons. Trimming stripped 8 bases from V and 7 bases from J, with 12 bases between. Germline lookup yields CDR1 MNHNS and CDR2 SASEGT. CDR3 length equals 13 residues. The clonotype originates from an adult with an advanced solid tumor such as melanoma, head and neck, liver or kidney cancer. This chain connects TRBV6-1 to TRBJ1-6, with D tentatively TRBD1 (6 bases). This sample comprised CD4+ or CD8+ T cells sorted from blood, obtained in a trial of the OX40 agonist ivuxolimab. CDR3 region: CASARTENSPLHF. Written as DNA, the CDR3 is TGTGCCAGCGCCAGGACAGAAAATTCACCCCTCCACTTT.